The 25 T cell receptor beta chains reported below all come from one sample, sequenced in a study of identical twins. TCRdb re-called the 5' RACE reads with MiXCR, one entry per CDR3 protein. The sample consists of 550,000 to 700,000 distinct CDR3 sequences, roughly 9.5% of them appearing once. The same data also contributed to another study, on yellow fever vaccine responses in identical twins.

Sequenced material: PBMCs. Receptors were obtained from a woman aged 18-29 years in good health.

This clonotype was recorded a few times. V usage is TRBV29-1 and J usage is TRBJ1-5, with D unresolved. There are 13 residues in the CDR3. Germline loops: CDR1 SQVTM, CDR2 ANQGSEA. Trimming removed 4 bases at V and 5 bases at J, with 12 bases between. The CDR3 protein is CSVGYGWDQPQHF. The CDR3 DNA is TGCAGCGTTGGCTACGGGTGGGATCAGCCCCAGCATTTT. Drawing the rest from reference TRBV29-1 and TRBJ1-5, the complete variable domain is SAVISQKPSRDICQRGTSLTIQCQVDSQVTMMFWYRQQPGQSLTLIATANQGSEATYESGFVIDKFPISRPNLTFSTLTVSNMSPEDSSIYLCSVGYGWDQPQHFGDGTRLSIL.

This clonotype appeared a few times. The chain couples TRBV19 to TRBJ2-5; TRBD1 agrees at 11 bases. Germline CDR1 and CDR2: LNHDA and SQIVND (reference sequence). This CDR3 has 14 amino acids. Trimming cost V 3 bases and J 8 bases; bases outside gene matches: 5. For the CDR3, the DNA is TGTGCCAGTAGTATTTTGGGGACAGGGGGTACCCAGTACTTC. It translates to CASSILGTGGTQYF. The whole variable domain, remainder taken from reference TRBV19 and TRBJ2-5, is DGGITQSPKYLFRKEGQNVTLSCEQNLNHDAMYWYRQDPGQGLRLIYYSQIVNDFQKGDIAEGYSVSREKKESFPLTVTSAQKNPTAFYLCASSILGTGGTQYFGPGTRLLVL.

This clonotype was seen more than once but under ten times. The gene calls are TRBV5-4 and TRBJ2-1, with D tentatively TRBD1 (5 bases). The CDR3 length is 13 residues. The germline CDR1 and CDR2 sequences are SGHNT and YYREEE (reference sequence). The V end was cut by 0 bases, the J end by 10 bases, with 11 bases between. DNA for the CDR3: TGTGCCAGCAGCTTGGTGCAGGGTTACGAGCAGTTCTTC. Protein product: CASSLVQGYEQFF.

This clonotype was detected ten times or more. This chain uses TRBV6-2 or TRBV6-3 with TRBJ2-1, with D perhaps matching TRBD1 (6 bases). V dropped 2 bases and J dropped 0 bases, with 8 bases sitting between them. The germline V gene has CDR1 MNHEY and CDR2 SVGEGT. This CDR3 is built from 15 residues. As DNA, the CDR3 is TGTGCCAGCAGTTACAGACAGGTCTCCTACAATGAGCAGTTCTTC. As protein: CASSYRQVSYNEQFF.

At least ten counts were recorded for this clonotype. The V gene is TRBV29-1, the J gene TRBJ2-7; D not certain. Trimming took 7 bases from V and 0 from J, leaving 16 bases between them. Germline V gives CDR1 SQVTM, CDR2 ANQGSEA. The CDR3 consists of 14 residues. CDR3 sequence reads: CSARLPSLSYEQYF. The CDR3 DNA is TGCAGCGCTCGCCTCCCCTCTCTCTCCTACGAGCAGTACTTC.

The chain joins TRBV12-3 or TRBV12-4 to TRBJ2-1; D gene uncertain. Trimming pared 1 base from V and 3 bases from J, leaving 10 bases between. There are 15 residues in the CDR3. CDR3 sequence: CASSLDRFFYNEQFF. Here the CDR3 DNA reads TGTGCCAGCAGTTTAGACCGCTTCTTCTACAATGAGCAGTTCTTC.

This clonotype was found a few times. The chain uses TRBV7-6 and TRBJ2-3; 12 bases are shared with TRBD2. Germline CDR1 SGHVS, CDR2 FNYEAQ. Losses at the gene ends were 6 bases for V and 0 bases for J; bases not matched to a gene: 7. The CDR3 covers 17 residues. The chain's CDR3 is CASSFPSGGGSTDTQYF. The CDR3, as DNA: TGTGCCAGCAGTTTCCCTAGCGGGGGGGGAAGCACAGATACGCAGTATTTT.

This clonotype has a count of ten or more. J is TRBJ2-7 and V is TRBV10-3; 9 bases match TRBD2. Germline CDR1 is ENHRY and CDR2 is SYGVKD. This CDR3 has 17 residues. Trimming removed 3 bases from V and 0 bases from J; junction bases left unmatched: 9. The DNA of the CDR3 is TGTGCCATCAGTGACTTTGGGCTAGCGGGGAGCTCCTACGAGCAGTACTTC. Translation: CAISDFGLAGSSYEQYF.

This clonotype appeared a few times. Here the CDR3 reads CASSLRGQEETQYF. The DNA of the CDR3 is TGTGCCAGCAGTCTCCGGGGGCAGGAAGAGACCCAGTACTTC. The gene calls are TRBV27 and TRBJ2-5; D might be TRBD1 or TRBD2, each matching 6 bases. From germline, CDR1 is MNHEY and CDR2 SMNVEV (reference sequence). The CDR3 extends over 14 amino acids. The V end was cut by 5 bases, the J end by 3 bases, with 13 bases between.

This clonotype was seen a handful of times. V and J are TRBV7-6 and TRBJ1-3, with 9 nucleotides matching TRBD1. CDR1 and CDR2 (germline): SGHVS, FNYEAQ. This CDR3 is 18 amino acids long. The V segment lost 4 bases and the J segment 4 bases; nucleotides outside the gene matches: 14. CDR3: CASSSIEQGAASGNTIYF. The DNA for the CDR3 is TGTGCCAGCAGCTCAATAGAACAGGGGGCAGCTTCAGGAAACACCATATATTTT.

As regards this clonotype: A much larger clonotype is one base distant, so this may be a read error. In nucleotides, the CDR3 is TGTGCCTGCAGTTTCGGACCCCGCTCCTACGAGCAGTACTTC. Translating gives CACSFGPRSYEQYF. V is TRBV12-3 or TRBV12-4 and J is TRBJ2-7; D not resolved. CDR3 length: 14 amino acids.

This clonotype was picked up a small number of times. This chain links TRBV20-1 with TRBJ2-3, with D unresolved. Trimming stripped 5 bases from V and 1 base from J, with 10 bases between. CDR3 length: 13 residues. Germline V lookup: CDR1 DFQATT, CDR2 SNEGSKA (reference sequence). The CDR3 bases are TGCAGTGCTGGCAGGCCGGGCACAGATACGCAGTATTTT. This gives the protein CSAGRPGTDTQYF.

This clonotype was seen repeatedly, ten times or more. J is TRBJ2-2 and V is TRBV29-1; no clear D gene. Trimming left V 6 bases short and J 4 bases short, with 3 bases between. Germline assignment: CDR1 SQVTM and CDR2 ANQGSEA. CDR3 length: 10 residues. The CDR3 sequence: CSVGTGELFF. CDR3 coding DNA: TGCAGCGTCGGCACCGGGGAGCTGTTTTTT.

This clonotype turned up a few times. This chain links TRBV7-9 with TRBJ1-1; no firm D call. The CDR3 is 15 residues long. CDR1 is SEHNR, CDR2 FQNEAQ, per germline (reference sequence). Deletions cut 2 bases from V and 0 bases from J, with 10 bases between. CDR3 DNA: TGTGCCAGCAGCTTACCGGCTATAATGAACACTGAAGCTTTCTTT. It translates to CASSLPAIMNTEAFF.

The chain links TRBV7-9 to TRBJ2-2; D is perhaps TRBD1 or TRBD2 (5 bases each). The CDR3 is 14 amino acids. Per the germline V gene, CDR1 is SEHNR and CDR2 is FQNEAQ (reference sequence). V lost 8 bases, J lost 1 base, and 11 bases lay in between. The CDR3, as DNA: TGTGCCAGCTTTCGGGACGAGAACACCGGGGAGCTGTTTTTT. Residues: CASFRDENTGELFF.

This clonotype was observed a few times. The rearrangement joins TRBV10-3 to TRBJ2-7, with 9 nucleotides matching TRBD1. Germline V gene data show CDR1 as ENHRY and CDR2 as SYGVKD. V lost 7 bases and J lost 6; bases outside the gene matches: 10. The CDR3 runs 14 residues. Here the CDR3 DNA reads TGTGCCATCATCCCCGGGACAGGGTATGGCGAGCAGTACTTC. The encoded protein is CAIIPGTGYGEQYF.

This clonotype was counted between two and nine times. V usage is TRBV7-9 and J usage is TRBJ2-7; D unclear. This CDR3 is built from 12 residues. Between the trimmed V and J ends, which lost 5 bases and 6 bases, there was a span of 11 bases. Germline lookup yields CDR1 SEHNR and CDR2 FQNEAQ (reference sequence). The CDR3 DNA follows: TGTGCCAGCAGCCAGGACCGGCTCGAGCAGTACTTC. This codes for CASSQDRLEQYF. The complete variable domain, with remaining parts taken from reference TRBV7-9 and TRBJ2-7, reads DTGVSQNPRHKITKRGQNVTFRCDPISEHNRLYWYRQTLGQGPEFLTYFQNEAQLEKSRLLSDRFSAERPKGSFSTLEIQRTEQGDSAMYLCASSQDRLEQYFGPGTRLTVT.

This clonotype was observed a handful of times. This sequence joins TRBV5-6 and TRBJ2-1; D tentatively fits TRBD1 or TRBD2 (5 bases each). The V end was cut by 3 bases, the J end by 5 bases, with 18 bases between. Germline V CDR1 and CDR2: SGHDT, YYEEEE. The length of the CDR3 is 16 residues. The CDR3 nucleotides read TGTGCCAGCAGCTCCGAGACAGAGGGCCCCAACAATGAGCAGTTCTTC. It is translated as CASSSETEGPNNEQFF. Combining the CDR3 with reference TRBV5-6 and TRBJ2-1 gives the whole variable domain DAGVTQSPTHLIKTRGQQVTLRCSPKSGHDTVSWYQQALGQGPQFIFQYYEEEERQRGNFPDRFSGHQFPNYSSELNVNALLLGDSALYLCASSSETEGPNNEQFFGPGTRLTVL.

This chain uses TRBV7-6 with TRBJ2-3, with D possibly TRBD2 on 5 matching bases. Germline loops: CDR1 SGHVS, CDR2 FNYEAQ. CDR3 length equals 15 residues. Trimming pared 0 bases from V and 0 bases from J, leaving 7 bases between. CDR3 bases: TGTGCCAGCAGCTTAGCGAGGGTTAGCACAGATACGCAGTATTTT. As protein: CASSLARVSTDTQYF. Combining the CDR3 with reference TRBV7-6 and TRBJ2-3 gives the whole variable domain GAGVSQSPRYKVTKRGQDVALRCDPISGHVSLYWYRQALGQGPEFLTYFNYEAQQDKSGLPNDRFSAERPEGSISTLTIQRTEQRDSAMYRCASSLARVSTDTQYFGPGTRLTVL.

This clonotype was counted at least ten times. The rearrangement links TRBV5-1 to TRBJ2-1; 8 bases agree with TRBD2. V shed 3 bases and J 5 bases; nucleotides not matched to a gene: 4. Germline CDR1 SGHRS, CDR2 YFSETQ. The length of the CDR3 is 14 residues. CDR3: CASSYGGVNNEQFF. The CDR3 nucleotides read TGCGCCAGCAGCTACGGGGGGGTCAACAATGAGCAGTTCTTC.

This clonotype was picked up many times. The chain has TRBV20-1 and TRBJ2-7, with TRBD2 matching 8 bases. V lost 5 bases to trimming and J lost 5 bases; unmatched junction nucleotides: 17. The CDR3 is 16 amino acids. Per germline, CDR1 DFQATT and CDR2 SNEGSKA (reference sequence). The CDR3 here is CSASRRAGEVVNEQYF. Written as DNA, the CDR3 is TGCAGTGCTTCACGGCGAGCGGGGGAAGTTGTTAACGAGCAGTACTTC.

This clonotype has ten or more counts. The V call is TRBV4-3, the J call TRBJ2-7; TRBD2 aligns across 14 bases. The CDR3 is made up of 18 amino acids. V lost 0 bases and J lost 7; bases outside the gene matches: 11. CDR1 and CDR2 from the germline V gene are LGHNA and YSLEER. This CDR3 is CASSQDGPGLAGDREQYF. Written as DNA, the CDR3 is TGCGCCAGCAGCCAAGATGGGCCGGGACTAGCGGGAGATAGGGAGCAGTACTTC.

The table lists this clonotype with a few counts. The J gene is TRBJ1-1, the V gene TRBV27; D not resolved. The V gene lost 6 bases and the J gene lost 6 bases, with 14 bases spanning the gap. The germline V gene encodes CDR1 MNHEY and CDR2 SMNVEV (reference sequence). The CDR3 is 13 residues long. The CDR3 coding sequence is TGTGCCAGCAGAGCCGAGACAAGCCCTGAAGCTTTCTTT. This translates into CASRAETSPEAFF.

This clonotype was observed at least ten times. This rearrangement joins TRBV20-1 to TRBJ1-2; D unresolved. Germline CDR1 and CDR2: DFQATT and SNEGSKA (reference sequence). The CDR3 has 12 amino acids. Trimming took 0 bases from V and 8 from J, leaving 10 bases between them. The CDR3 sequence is CSARDPGSGYTF. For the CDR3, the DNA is TGCAGTGCTAGAGATCCGGGGAGCGGCTACACCTTC.

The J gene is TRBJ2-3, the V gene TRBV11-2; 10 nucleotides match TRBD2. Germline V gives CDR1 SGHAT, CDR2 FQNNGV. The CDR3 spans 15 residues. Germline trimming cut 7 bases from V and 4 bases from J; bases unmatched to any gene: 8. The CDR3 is CASIPAGGDSDTQYF. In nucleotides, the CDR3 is TGTGCCAGCATCCCAGCGGGAGGGGACTCAGATACGCAGTATTTT.